The clone carrying this TCR beta chain was recorded a few times. The antigen remains unidentified. CDR3 length: 15 amino acids. CDR1 and CDR2 (germline): MNHGY, SAAAGT. V dropped 7 bases and J dropped 8; count of bases not matched to a gene: 14. The TCR beta libraries were generated through quantitative 5'-RACE incorporating molecular barcodes. A single record per CDR3 protein comes from TCRdb applying MiXCR to the 5' RACE reads. The table records about 540,000 distinct CDR3 sequences, 12% of them present only once. The sample originates from a study of CD8 T cells in ankylosing spondylitis. Study-wide findings and caveats: What seemed typical of ankylosing spondylitis blood was a TCR beta motif built from about 8 highly homologous variants. Prior work had noted some motif variants in reactive arthritis blood and synovial fluid. The clones that were linked to disease were reported to be significantly enriched in matched synovial fluid samples from ankylosing spondylitis patients. Disease-linked clones were CD8+ and relatively rare in peripheral blood.

The sequence was collected from a male donor with ankylosing spondylitis. Source material: blood, either unsorted or a sorted T cell fraction (not recorded which). This chain uses TRBV6-8 with TRBJ1-5, with TRBD1 matching over 7 bases. For the CDR3, the DNA is TGTGCCAGCATTCACGGAAGGACAGGCATGGAGCCCCAGCATTTT. Translating gives CASIHGRTGMEPQHF.